One T cell receptor (beta chain) is described in this entry. Its antigen is as yet unknown. The CDR3 does not end in the conserved phenylalanine or tryptophan, so this is likely a read error. Because the CDR3's place on the DNA is in doubt, the DNA is left out and the CDR3 is given as listed by TCRdb. The data belong to a study of tumor-infiltrating lymphocytes in primary liver carcinoma. Study-wide background: Donors underwent surgery for histopathologically diagnosed primary liver carcinoma. Tumors, staged T1-T3 N0M0, spanned about 4.2 to 11 cm. There were roughly 3.5 to 7.13 million productive TCRbeta reads per sample, a yield similar across tissue types.

Blood RNA came from unsorted whole blood; germline DNA was also extracted. Study-level results: Lesser overlap characterized tumor-adjacent and tumor-blood pairs relative to tumor region pairs.

cDNA specific to TCR beta was made from 500 ng of total RNA, with a constant-region primer employed for priming. For TCR beta, libraries were produced by three nested multiplex PCR rounds using slightly modified ARM-PCR. Amplification in the first two PCR rounds was performed using TRBV1-TRBV30 forward primers and a C-beta reverse primer for 9 to 11 cycles each. TCRdb passed the multiplex PCR reads through MiXCR, listing each CDR3 protein once. The sample has hundreds of thousands of distinct CDR3 sequences, roughly two thirds seen once. The CDR3 is 14 amino acids long, termini counted. Germline V gives CDR1 LGHNA, CDR2 YSLEER.

Sequenced input: peripheral blood. The clonotype originates from a man aged 35 to 55 with primary liver carcinoma and hepatitis B virus infection. The J gene is TRBJ2-7, the V gene TRBV4-3; the table gives TRBD1 as D, unverified against the DNA. CDR3 in amino acids: CASSQARGDGERYL.